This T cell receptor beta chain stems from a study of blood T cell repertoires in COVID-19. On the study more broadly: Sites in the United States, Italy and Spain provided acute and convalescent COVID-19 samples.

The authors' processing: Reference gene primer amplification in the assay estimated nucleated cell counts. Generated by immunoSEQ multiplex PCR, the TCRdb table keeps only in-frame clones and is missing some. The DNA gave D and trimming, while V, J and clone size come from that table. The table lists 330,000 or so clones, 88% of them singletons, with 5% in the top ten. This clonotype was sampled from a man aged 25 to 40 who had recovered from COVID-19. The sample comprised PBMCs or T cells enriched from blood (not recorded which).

For the CDR3, the DNA is TGTGCCAGCAGCGCCCGACAAGCCTATGGCTACACCTTC. Its protein is CASSARQAYGYTF. V gene TRBV9 combines with J gene TRBJ1-2; no reliable D call. The germline gives CDR1 SGDLS, CDR2 YYNGEE. V was trimmed by 3 bases and J by 4 bases, leaving 10 bases between them. The CDR3 runs 13 residues.